The rows below give T cell receptor beta chains drawn from one sample of a study of blood T cell repertoires in COVID-19. The method was immunoSEQ multiplex PCR; TCRdb's version includes in-frame clones alone and lacks a portion of them. The profile shows fewer than 200,000 clones, roughly 76% of them singletons. The material sequenced was peripheral blood. Every receptor here comes from a woman of 80 years or more with COVID-19, enrolled during active disease. Each CDR3 is given with its conserved first and last residue. Fields, in order: V gene, J gene, CDR3 protein.

V: TRBV30; J: TRBJ1-1; CDR3: CAWSILLENTEAFF
V: TRBV5-1; J: TRBJ2-7; CDR3: CASSLVASGSSYEQYF
V: TRBV6-5; J: TRBJ1-5; CDR3: CASSPGQGYQPQHF
V: TRBV7-9; J: TRBJ2-2; CDR3: CASSPRGGGSITGELFF
V: TRBV11-1; J: TRBJ1-1; CDR3: CASSPTAYTEAFF
V: TRBV9; J: TRBJ2-1; CDR3: CASSPLGGGEQFF
V: TRBV5-4; J: TRBJ1-2; CDR3: CASSLGGEGGYGYTF
V: TRBV6-5; J: TRBJ1-2; CDR3: CASSTDRGSHGYTF
V: TRBV6-5; J: TRBJ1-1; CDR3: CASSYLGGNTEAFF
V: TRBV2; J: TRBJ2-2; CDR3: CASSQLSSFPTGELFF
V: TRBV6-5; J: TRBJ1-2; CDR3: CASSSGQGYGYTF
V: TRBV6-5; J: TRBJ1-2; CDR3: CASSPRQGGGYGYTF
V: TRBV5-4; J: TRBJ2-5; CDR3: CASRLAGGSKTQYF
V: TRBV13; J: TRBJ1-1; CDR3: CASSLAGFPEAFF